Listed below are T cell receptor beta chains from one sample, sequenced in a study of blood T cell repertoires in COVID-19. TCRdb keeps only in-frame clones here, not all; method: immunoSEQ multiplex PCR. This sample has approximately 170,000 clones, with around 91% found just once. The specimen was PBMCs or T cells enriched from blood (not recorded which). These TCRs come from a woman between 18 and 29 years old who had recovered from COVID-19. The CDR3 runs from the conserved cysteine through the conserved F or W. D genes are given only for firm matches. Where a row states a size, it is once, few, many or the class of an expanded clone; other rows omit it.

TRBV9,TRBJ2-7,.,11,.,TGTGCCAGCAGCGCACTCTACGAGCAGTACTTC,CASSALYEQYF
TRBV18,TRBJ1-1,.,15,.,TGTGCCAGCGTCCCGAGGGTGGGGGCGGACACTGAAGCTTTCTTT,CASVPRVGADTEAFF
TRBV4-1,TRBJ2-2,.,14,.,TGCGCCAGCAGCCAAGCCCAGAACACCGGGGAGCTGTTTTTT,CASSQAQNTGELFF
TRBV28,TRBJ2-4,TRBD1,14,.,TGTGCCAGCAGTATAACGACAGGGGGAAACATTCAGTACTTC,CASSITTGGNIQYF
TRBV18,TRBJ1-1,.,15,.,TGTGCCAGCTCACCAGAGGGGGGGTTGAACACTGAAGCTTTCTTT,CASSPEGGLNTEAFF
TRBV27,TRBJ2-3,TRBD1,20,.,TGTGCCAGCAGTTTATTTCGGGGGATACCCGGGACAGGGGGCACAGATACGCAGTATTTT,CASSLFRGIPGTGGTDTQYF
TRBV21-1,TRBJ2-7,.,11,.,TGTGATCAGGGGTTCTCCTACGAGCAGTACTTC,CDQGFSYEQYF
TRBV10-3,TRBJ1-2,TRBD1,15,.,TGTGCCATCAGTGAGACGGGACAGGGACTCTATGGCTACACCTTC,CAISETGQGLYGYTF
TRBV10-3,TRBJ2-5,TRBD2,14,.,TGTGCCATCAGTGCCCGACTAGCACAAGAGACCCAGTACTTC,CAISARLAQETQYF
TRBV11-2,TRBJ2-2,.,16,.,TGTGCCAGCAGCTCCCCTTCTGGCGCGGACACCGGGGAGCTGTTTTTT,CASSSPSGADTGELFF
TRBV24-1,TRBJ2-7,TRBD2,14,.,TGTGCCACCAGTGAGGCCGGGAGGACCGACGAGCAGTACTTC,CATSEAGRTDEQYF
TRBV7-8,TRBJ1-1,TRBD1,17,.,TGTGCCAGCAGCTTAGGTTACAGGGGTGGGTTGGGGACTGAAGCTTTCTTT,CASSLGYRGGLGTEAFF
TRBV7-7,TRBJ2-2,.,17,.,TGTGCTAGCAGCTTAGCAGTGCCAGGGTCGTCGGCCGGGGAGCTGTTTTTT,CASSLAVPGSSAGELFF
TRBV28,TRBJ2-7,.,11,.,TGTGCCAGCAGTTCCCGGGACGAGCAGTACTTC,CASSSRDEQYF
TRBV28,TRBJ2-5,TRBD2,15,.,TGTGCCAGCAGTAGAAGCGGGAGGTTACAAGAGACCCAGTACTTC,CASSRSGRLQETQYF
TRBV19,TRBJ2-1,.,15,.,TGTGCCAGTAGTTCGACTGCCCAGTCCTACAATGAGCAGTTCTTC,CASSSTAQSYNEQFF
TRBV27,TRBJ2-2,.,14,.,TGTGCCAGCAGTTTAGGAGGGAGATTTGGGGAGCTGTTTTTT,CASSLGGRFGELFF
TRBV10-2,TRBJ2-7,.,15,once,TGCGCCAGCAGTGAGTCGAGAGGGATCTCCTACGAGCAGTACTTC,CASSESRGISYEQYF
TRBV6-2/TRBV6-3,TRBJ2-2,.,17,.,TGTGCCAGCAGTTACTTCGGTGCGGGAAGAAACACCGGGGAGCTGTTTTTT,CASSYFGAGRNTGELFF
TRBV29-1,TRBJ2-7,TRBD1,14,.,TGCAGCGTTGAAGGGGGGACAGACTCCTACGAGCAGTACTTC,CSVEGGTDSYEQYF
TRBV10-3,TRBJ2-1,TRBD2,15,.,TGTGCCATCAGTGCGGGGACTAGCGATAACAATGAGCAGTTCTTC,CAISAGTSDNNEQFF
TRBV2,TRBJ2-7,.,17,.,TGTGCCAGCACCCGAGGAGGGTTAGGGGGGGGGCATTACGAGCAGTACTTC,CASTRGGLGGGHYEQYF
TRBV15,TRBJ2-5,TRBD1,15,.,TGTGCCACCAGCAGAGGAACAGGGGGCGAAGAGACCCAGTACTTC,CATSRGTGGEETQYF
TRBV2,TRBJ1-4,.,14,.,TGTGCCAGCAGTGATCGGGGGGGTAATGAAAAACTGTTTTTT,CASSDRGGNEKLFF
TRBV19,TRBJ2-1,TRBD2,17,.,TGTGCCAGTAGTGTCACTAGCGGGGGAAGCTCCTACAATGAGCAGTTCTTC,CASSVTSGGSSYNEQFF
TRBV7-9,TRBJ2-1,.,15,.,TGTGCCAGCAAAGGAGGGGCCTTCTCCTACAATGAGCAGTTCTTC,CASKGGAFSYNEQFF
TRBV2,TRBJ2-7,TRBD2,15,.,TGTGCCAGCAGGCCCTTGCGGGAGGTCTCCTACGAGCAGTACTTC,CASRPLREVSYEQYF
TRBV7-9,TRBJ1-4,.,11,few,TGTGCCAGCAGCTTGAGACCCTGGGCGTTTTTT,CASSLRPWAFF
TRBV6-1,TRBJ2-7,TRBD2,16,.,TGTGCCAGCAGTGAAGTGGGGGGACTAGTGGCCGACGAGCAGTACTTC,CASSEVGGLVADEQYF
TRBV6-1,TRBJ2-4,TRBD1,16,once,TGTGCCAGCAGTGAAGCACAGGGGGCAAGAAAAAACATTCAGTACTTC,CASSEAQGARKNIQYF
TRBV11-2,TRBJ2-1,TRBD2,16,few,TGTGCCAGCAGCTTAATCAGCGGGAGTCAACACAATGAGCAGTTCTTC,CASSLISGSQHNEQFF
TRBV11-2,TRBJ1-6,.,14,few,TGTGCCAGCAGCTTAAATTTGGCGGGGCTCCCCCTCCACTTT,CASSLNLAGLPLHF
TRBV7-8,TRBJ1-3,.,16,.,TGTGCCAGCAGGCGGGGTAGGGGTAACGCTGGAAACACCATATATTTT,CASRRGRGNAGNTIYF
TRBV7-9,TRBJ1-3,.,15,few,TGTGCCAGCAGCTTATCGGTCCTTTCGGGAAACACCATATATTTT,CASSLSVLSGNTIYF
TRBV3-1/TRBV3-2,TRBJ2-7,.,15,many,TGTGCCAGCAGCCAAGCCCCTAGCGCCTCCTACGAGCAGTACTTC,CASSQAPSASYEQYF
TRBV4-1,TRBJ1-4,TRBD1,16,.,TGCGCCAGCAGCCGGGAAGGACAGGGGAAAGGTGAAAAACTGTTTTTT,CASSREGQGKGEKLFF
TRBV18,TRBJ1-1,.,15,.,TGTGCCAGCTCACGAGAAAGCCCAGGGTTCACTGAAGCTTTCTTT,CASSRESPGFTEAFF
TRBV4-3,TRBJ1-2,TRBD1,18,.,TGCGCCAGCAGCCAAGTAAATTCGGGCTTGACAGGGGCATATGGCTACACCTTC,CASSQVNSGLTGAYGYTF
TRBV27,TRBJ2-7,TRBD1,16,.,TGTGCCAGCAGTTTATGGTTGGGACAGGGGCTCTACGAGCAGTACTTC,CASSLWLGQGLYEQYF
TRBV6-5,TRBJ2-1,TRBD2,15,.,TGTGCCAGTACTTGGGGCCTAGCGGGAGTGAATGAGCAGTTCTTC,CASTWGLAGVNEQFF
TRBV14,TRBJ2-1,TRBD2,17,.,TGTGCCAGCAGCCGGTCTGCGGGAGGCTACTCCTACAATGAGCAGTTCTTC,CASSRSAGGYSYNEQFF
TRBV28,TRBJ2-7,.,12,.,TGTGCCAGCAACAACTTGGTAGGGAGCGCCTACTTC,CASNNLVGSAYF